This TCR beta chain came from a study of cytomegalovirus exposure and HLA in healthy donors. This clone came up a few times. With 60 Vbeta and 13 Jbeta primers, the PCR was carried out. Sequenced by immunoSEQ multiplex PCR; TCRdb stores in-frame clones only, minus some. The sample lists roughly 100,000 clones, roughly two thirds seen once, with 3% to 4% in the top ten. The clonotype was recovered from a man in his forties or fifties in good health and CMV-seronegative. The sample was PBMCs.

DNA for the CDR3: TGCGCCAGCAGCTTGCACACCAGCACAGATACGCAGTATTTT. This gives the protein CASSLHTSTDTQYF. The chain uses TRBV5-1 and TRBJ2-3, with D unresolved. The germline gives CDR1 SGHRS, CDR2 YFSETQ. CDR3 length: 14 amino acids. Trimming took 1 base from V and 0 from J, leaving 6 bases between them. Using reference TRBV5-1 and TRBJ2-3 for the parts outside the CDR3, the full variable domain is KAGVTQTPRYLIKTRGQQVTLSCSPISGHRSVSWYQQTPGQGLQFLFEYFSETQRNKGNFPGRFSGRQFSNSRSEMNVSTLELGDSALYLCASSLHTSTDTQYFGPGTRLTVL.